These T cell receptor beta chains were read from a single sample in a study of monozygotic twins with inflammatory bowel disease. TCRdb re-called the 5' RACE reads and shows each CDR3 protein once, DNA omitted. The specimen's table records more than 350,000 distinct CDR3 sequences. The sample taken for sequencing was blood. All receptors come from a human donor with ulcerative colitis or Crohn's disease, or a healthy co-twin of an affected twin (not recorded which). Each CDR3 is given with its conserved first and last residue. The order of the fields is CDR3 length, V gene, J gene, CDR3 protein.

16	TRBV7-8	TRBJ2-7	CASSPHGAGQTYEQYF
11	TRBV11-2	TRBJ2-5	CASSRTETQYF
12	TRBV5-5	TRBJ1-2	CASSLSGYGYTF
18	TRBV11-2	TRBJ1-4	CASSLDPKYRTTNEKLFF
12	TRBV20-1	TRBJ2-7	CSARTGIYEQYF
12	TRBV20-1	TRBJ1-1	CSARPTGGEAFF
12	TRBV5-1	TRBJ2-7	CASFGQGGEQYF
16	TRBV21-1	TRBJ2-7	CASILAAGDETYEQYF
14	TRBV9	TRBJ2-7	CASSVLLDSYEQYF
15	TRBV14	TRBJ2-3	CASSPPQGGTDTQYF
14	TRBV28	TRBJ2-7	CASSETGGAYEQYF
13	TRBV18	TRBJ1-1	CASSWRGDPEAFF
11	TRBV20-1	TRBJ2-5	CSARMVETQYF
17	TRBV19	TRBJ2-3	CASSTAGTSGSTDTQYF
14	TRBV19	TRBJ2-1	CASSLQSSYNEQFF
17	TRBV4-1	TRBJ2-3	CASSQDISGGARDTQYF
15	TRBV29-1	TRBJ1-2	CSVEDRAGKVYGYTF
16	TRBV21-1	TRBJ2-3	CASSLLPGRVPLGQYF
16	TRBV5-1	TRBJ2-3	CASSTRTSGGVDTQYF
16	TRBV7-3	TRBJ1-3	CASSLSATASGNTIYF
15	TRBV21-1	TRBJ1-1	CASSKKMESNTEAFF
13	TRBV5-1	TRBJ1-1	CASSLAQGTGAFF
14	TRBV30	TRBJ2-7	CAWSQRTRNYEQYF
12	TRBV7-2	TRBJ1-1	CASSFGTPEAFF
13	TRBV20-1	TRBJ2-5	CSARARLVETQYF
15	TRBV10-3	TRBJ1-3	CAISRDSFSGNTIYF
12	TRBV7-2	TRBJ1-6	CASSPTGSPLHF
12	TRBV10-3	TRBJ2-7	CAISDVMYEQYF